This is a list of T cell receptor beta chains from one sample in a study of blood T cell repertoires in COVID-19. Here immunoSEQ multiplex PCR was the method, and the copy in TCRdb shows in-frame clones only, minus some. The sample gives about 300,000 clones, approximately 85% of which show up once; 2.2% is in the top ten. Material: PBMCs or T cells enriched from blood (not recorded which). The receptors come from a man between 25 and 39 years old who had recovered from COVID-19. Both conserved end residues are part of each CDR3. A D gene is named only where the DNA matches it firmly. Some rows mark clone size as missing; the rest say once, few, many or name a class of expanded clone.

>TRBD2|TRBJ2-5|once|TRBV20-1
TGCAGTGCTAGTCCCGGGACTAGCGTCCAAGAGACCCAGTACTTC
CSASPGTSVQETQYF
>-|TRBJ1-5|-|TRBV6-2/TRBV6-3
TGTGCCAGCAGTTATGCCCCAGGGAATAGCAATCAGCCCCAGCATTTT
CASSYAPGNSNQPQHF
>-|TRBJ2-7|-|TRBV3-1/TRBV3-2
TGTGCCAGCAGCCAAGTCTCCTCCTACGAGCAGTACTTC
CASSQVSSYEQYF
>-|TRBJ2-5|-|TRBV7-2
TGTGCCAGCAGCTCCCGGGGGTCGCGAGAGACCCAGTACTTC
CASSSRGSRETQYF
>TRBD1|TRBJ1-2|-|TRBV18
TGTGCCAGCTCACCGCGGACAGGGCAAACCAGTGGCTACACCTTC
CASSPRTGQTSGYTF
>TRBD1|TRBJ2-1|-|TRBV19
TGTGCCAGTAGTAACAGGGGGCGGGCAGATGAGCAGTTCTTC
CASSNRGRADEQFF
>TRBD2|TRBJ2-5|-|TRBV9
TGTGCCAGCAGCCCTCGTGAAGCGGGGGGACCCGATCAAGAGACCCAGTACTTC
CASSPREAGGPDQETQYF
>-|TRBJ1-2|-|TRBV24-1
TGTGCCACCAGTGCAGCGGGAGGAGCTGGCTACACCTTC
CATSAAGGAGYTF
>-|TRBJ2-1|few|TRBV27
TGTGCCAGCAGTTTAGGAGGGTGGGGGGGCGCCCACAATGAGCAGTTCTTC
CASSLGGWGGAHNEQFF
>-|TRBJ2-5|-|TRBV5-4
TGTGCCAGCAGCTTGGGAACCGGGGAGACCCAGTACTTC
CASSLGTGETQYF
>TRBD1|TRBJ2-2|-|TRBV5-4
TGTGCCAGCAGCAGAGGGGGCGCGTTTACCGGGGAGCTGTTTTTT
CASSRGGAFTGELFF
>TRBD2|TRBJ2-3|few|TRBV6-4
TGTGCCAGCAGTGACCTAGCGGGGGCCTCGGAAGATACGCAGTATTTT
CASSDLAGASEDTQYF
>-|TRBJ1-3|-|TRBV9
TGTGCCAGCAGCGTAGGGGGCCTCTCTGGAAACACCATATATTTT
CASSVGGLSGNTIYF
>TRBD1|TRBJ1-5|-|TRBV6-2/TRBV6-3
TGTGCCAGCAGTTCACAGGGGGCTCAGCCCCAGCATTTT
CASSSQGAQPQHF
>-|TRBJ1-4|-|TRBV5-5
TGTGCCAGCAGCTTCGGGAAAGGGGGTGAAAAACTGTTTTTT
CASSFGKGGEKLFF
>-|TRBJ1-5|-|TRBV2
TGTGCCAGCAGTGTCGCAGGGGCAAATCAGCCCCAGCATTTT
CASSVAGANQPQHF
>-|TRBJ1-5|-|TRBV7-9
TGTGCCAGCAGCCAGAACGCGGGGGATCAGCCCCAGCATTTT
CASSQNAGDQPQHF
>-|TRBJ2-6|-|TRBV5-1
TGCGCCAGCAGCTTGGAGGCAGGAGGGTCTGGGGCCAACGTCCTGACTTTC
CASSLEAGGSGANVLTF
>TRBD1|TRBJ1-6|-|TRBV3-1/TRBV3-2
TGTGCCAGCAGCCAACAGGGGGGCAATTCACCCCTCCACTTT
CASSQQGGNSPLHF
>-|TRBJ2-3|-|TRBV10-1
TGCGCCAGCAGTGAGTCATTAGTGGTGGTGGATACGCAGTATTTT
CASSESLVVVDTQYF
>-|TRBJ1-5|-|TRBV11-3
TGTGCCAGCAGCCGACTCTTGAAGGATCAGCCCCAGCATTTT
CASSRLLKDQPQHF
>-|TRBJ2-7|-|TRBV5-6
TGTGCCAGCAGCTTGGGGAGGGGAATTAGCTCCTACGAGCAGTACTTC
CASSLGRGISSYEQYF
>-|TRBJ2-3|-|TRBV3-1/TRBV3-2
TGTGCCAGCAGCCAAGGAATTTTGTCCTACCTCGATACGCAGTATTTT
CASSQGILSYLDTQYF
>-|TRBJ1-6|-|TRBV7-6
TGTGCCAGCAGCTTAGTCGCGGGAGGAGGATATAATTCACCCCTCCACTTT
CASSLVAGGGYNSPLHF
>-|TRBJ1-2|-|TRBV11-2
TGTGCCAGCAGCCCGCATACGAGAGATGGCTACACCTTC
CASSPHTRDGYTF
>TRBD1|TRBJ2-3|-|TRBV7-3
TGTGCCAGCAGGCCGGGACAGGGCACAGATACGCAGTATTTT
CASRPGQGTDTQYF
>-|TRBJ2-7|-|TRBV12-3/TRBV12-4
TGTGCCAGCAGTTTACGGAGCAACGAGCAGTACTTC
CASSLRSNEQYF
>TRBD1|TRBJ1-6|once|TRBV3-1/TRBV3-2
TGTGCCAGCAGCCAAGATTACAGGGGGCACAGAACCCTCCACTTT
CASSQDYRGHRTLHF
>TRBD1|TRBJ1-2|-|TRBV6-2/TRBV6-3
TGTGCCAGCAGTGACAGGGGTTCGGGCTATGGCTACACCTTC
CASSDRGSGYGYTF
>TRBD1|TRBJ1-2|-|TRBV30
TGTGCCTGGAGGCCCGACTTAGGGACAGGGTCCTATGGCTACACCTTC
CAWRPDLGTGSYGYTF
>-|TRBJ1-2|-|TRBV7-3
TGTGCCAGCAGCTTACAGGGATCCCTACTCTATGGCTACACCTTC
CASSLQGSLLYGYTF
>-|TRBJ1-4|-|TRBV5-1
TGCGCCAGCAGCCTTTCAGGGACTATAGGTGAAAAACTGTTTTTT
CASSLSGTIGEKLFF
>TRBD2|TRBJ2-7|-|TRBV10-3
TGTGCCATCAGTGATAGGAGCGGGGGCCCCAAGGAGCAGTACTTC
CAISDRSGGPKEQYF
>TRBD1|TRBJ1-2|-|TRBV7-2
TGTGCCAGCAGCGTACTACAGGGGAACTATGGCTACACCTTC
CASSVLQGNYGYTF
>TRBD1|TRBJ1-5|-|TRBV4-1
TGCGCCAGCAGCTTCTCTCAACAGGGGGCTGGTAATCAGCCCCAGCATTTT
CASSFSQQGAGNQPQHF
>TRBD1|TRBJ1-2|-|TRBV4-3
TGCGCCAGCAGCCGGACAGGGCCTGGGTATGGCTACACCTTC
CASSRTGPGYGYTF
>TRBD2|TRBJ2-3|once|TRBV3-1/TRBV3-2
TGTGCCAGCAGCCAAGGTCCGACTAGCGGGGGGGCCATCAATACGCAGTATTTT
CASSQGPTSGGAINTQYF
>-|TRBJ2-7|-|TRBV14
TGTGCCAGCAGCCAAGTTCAGTTTTACGAGCAGTACTTC
CASSQVQFYEQYF
>TRBD1|TRBJ2-7|-|TRBV27
TGTGCCAGCAGTTCTCCGGGACAGCATACTTACGAGCAGTACTTC
CASSSPGQHTYEQYF
>TRBD1|TRBJ1-4|-|TRBV5-5
TGTGCCAGCAGCTTTGACAGGGGGCGTGAAAAACTGTTTTTT
CASSFDRGREKLFF
>TRBD1|TRBJ1-3|-|TRBV3-1/TRBV3-2
TGTGCCAGCTCCGCGACAGGGAACTCTGGAAACACCATATATTTT
CASSATGNSGNTIYF
>TRBD1|TRBJ1-6|few|TRBV5-5
TGTGCCAGCAGCGAAGGGGGACAGGGGAATTCACCCCTCCACTTT
CASSEGGQGNSPLHF
>TRBD1|TRBJ2-1|few|TRBV7-3
TGTGCCAGCAGCCCCGGACAGGGTAGTAATGAGCAGTTCTTC
CASSPGQGSNEQFF
>TRBD1|TRBJ2-5|-|TRBV2
TGTGCCAGCAGGCAGGGACAGGGGGCGGAGACCCAGTACTTC
CASRQGQGAETQYF
>TRBD1|TRBJ2-7|few|TRBV19
TGTGCCAGTAGTCCGGGACAGGGCCTGCACGAGCAGTACTTC
CASSPGQGLHEQYF
>-|TRBJ1-1|-|TRBV5-1
TGCGCCAGCAGCTTGGCGGGACACAGTGAAGCTTTCTTT
CASSLAGHSEAFF
>-|TRBJ2-7|-|TRBV19
TGTGCCAGTAGGGACTCCGGGTCCTACGAGCAGTACTTC
CASRDSGSYEQYF
>TRBD1|TRBJ1-2|-|TRBV5-1
TGCGCCAGCAGCTCAGGACAGGGGCACTATGGCTACACCTTC
CASSSGQGHYGYTF
>TRBD1|TRBJ1-3|few|TRBV5-6
TGTGCCAGCAGCTTAAGAGACAGGGGGGGAGGAAACACCATATATTTT
CASSLRDRGGGNTIYF
>TRBD1|TRBJ1-1|-|TRBV7-3
TGTGCCAGCAGCGTACAGGGGTCGACTGAAGCTTTCTTT
CASSVQGSTEAFF
>TRBD1|TRBJ1-1|-|TRBV5-4
TGTGCCACCTCCGGGACAGGGAACACTGAAGCTTTCTTT
CATSGTGNTEAFF
>-|TRBJ1-1|-|TRBV7-2
TGTGCCAGCAGCATCAGGGGTGAAGCTTTCTTT
CASSIRGEAFF
>-|TRBJ2-3|-|TRBV6-6
TGTGCCAGCAGTTACCCCCCCTCAGATACGCAGTATTTT
CASSYPPSDTQYF
>TRBD1|TRBJ2-3|once|TRBV24-1
TGTGCCACCAGTGATCAGGGGGCCGGGACAGATACGCAGTATTTT
CATSDQGAGTDTQYF
>TRBD2|TRBJ2-1|few|TRBV4-1
TGCGCCAGCAGCCGACCCGGAAAGCGGGGGGGCCGGAATGAGCAGTTCTTC
CASSRPGKRGGRNEQFF